This T cell receptor (beta chain) was captured in a study of cytomegalovirus exposure and HLA in healthy donors. This clone turned up a few times. Sequencing used immunoSEQ multiplex PCR; TCRdb keeps in-frame clones, though not all of them. The table records about 180,000 clones, around nine tenths of them present only once. The TCR originated in a woman aged 25-40 years in good health and CMV-seronegative. The sequenced material came from PBMCs.

Here the CDR3 reads CASSLGTASGNTIYF. The CDR3, as DNA: TGTGCCAGCAGCCTGGGGACAGCCTCTGGAAACACCATATATTTT. The rearrangement joins TRBV7-8 to TRBJ1-3, with 7 bases matching TRBD1. Germline lookup yields CDR1 SGHVS and CDR2 FQNEAQ. V shed 5 bases, J shed 0 bases, and the junction held 4 bases outside the gene matches. The CDR3 extends over 15 amino acids.